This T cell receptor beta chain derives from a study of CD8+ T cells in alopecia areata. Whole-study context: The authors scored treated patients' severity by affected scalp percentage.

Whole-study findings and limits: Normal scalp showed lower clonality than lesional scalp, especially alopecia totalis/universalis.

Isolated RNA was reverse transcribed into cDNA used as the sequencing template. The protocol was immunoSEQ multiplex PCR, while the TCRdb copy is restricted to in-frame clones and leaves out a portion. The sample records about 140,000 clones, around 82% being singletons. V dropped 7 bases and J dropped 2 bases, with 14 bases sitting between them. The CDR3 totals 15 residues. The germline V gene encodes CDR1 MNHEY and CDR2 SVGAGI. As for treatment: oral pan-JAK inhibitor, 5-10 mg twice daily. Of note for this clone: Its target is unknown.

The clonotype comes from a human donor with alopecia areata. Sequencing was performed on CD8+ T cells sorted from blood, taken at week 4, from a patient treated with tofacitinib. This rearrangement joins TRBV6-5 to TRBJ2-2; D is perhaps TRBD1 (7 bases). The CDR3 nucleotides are TGTGCCAGCAACAGGGGAGGACTAAACACCGGGGAGCTGTTTTTT. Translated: CASNRGGLNTGELFF.